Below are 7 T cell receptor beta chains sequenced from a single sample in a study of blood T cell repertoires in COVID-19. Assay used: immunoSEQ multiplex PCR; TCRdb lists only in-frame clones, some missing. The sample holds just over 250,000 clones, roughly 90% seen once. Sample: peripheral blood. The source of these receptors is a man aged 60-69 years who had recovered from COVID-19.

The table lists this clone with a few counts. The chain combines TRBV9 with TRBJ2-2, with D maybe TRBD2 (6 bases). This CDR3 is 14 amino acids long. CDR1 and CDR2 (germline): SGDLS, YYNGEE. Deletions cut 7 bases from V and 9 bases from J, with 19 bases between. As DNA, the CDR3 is TGTGCCAGCGGCCCCCAAGACGGGGGACGGGAGCTGTTTTTT. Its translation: CASGPQDGGRELFF.

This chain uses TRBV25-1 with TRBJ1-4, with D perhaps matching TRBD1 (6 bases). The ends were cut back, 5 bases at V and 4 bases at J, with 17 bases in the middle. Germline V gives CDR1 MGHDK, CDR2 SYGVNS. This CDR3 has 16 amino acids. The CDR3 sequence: CASSHRSGTLNEKLFF. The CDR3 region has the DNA TGTGCCAGCAGTCACCGTTCCGGGACACTTAATGAAAAACTGTTTTTT.

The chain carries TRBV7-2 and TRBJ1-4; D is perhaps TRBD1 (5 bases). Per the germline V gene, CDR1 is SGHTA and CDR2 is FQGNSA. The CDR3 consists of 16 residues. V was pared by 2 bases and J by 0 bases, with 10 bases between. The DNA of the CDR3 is TGTGCCAGCAGCTTAAGGGGCCTCTCAACTAATGAAAAACTGTTTTTT. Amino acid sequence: CASSLRGLSTNEKLFF.

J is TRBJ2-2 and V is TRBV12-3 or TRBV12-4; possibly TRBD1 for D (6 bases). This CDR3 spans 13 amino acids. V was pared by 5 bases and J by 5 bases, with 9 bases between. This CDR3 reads CASSTQGTGELFF. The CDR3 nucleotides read TGTGCCAGCAGTACTCAGGGGACCGGGGAGCTGTTTTTT.

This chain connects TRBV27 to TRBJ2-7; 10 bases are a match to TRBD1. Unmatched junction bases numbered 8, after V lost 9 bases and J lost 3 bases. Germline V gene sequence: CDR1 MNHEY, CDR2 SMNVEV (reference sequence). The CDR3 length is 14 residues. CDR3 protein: CASRPGQGIYEQYF. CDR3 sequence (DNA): TGTGCCAGTCGTCCGGGACAGGGGATCTACGAGCAGTACTTC.

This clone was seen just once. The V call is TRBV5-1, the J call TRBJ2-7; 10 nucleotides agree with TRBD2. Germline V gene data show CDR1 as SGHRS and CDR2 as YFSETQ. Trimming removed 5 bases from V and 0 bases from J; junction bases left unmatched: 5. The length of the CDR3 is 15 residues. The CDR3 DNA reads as TGCGCCAGCAGTCTTAGCGGGGGGCCCTCCTACGAGCAGTACTTC. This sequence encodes CASSLSGGPSYEQYF.

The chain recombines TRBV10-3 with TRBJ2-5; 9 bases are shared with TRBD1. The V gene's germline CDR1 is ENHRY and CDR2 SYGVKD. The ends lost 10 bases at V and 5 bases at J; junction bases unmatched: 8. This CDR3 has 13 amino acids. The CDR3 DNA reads TGTGCCAACCTACAGGGGGCTTATGAGACCCAGTACTTC. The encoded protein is CANLQGAYETQYF.